This TCR beta chain is drawn from a study of cytomegalovirus exposure and HLA in healthy donors. Primers included in the PCR were 60 Vbeta and 13 Jbeta primers. Produced via immunoSEQ multiplex PCR; TCRdb's table is partial and in-frame only. The sample has 150,000 to 200,000 clones; roughly 77% are singletons. Germline V gene data show CDR1 as LNHDA and CDR2 as SQIVND (reference sequence). The CDR3 has 16 residues. V was pared by 1 base and J by 4 bases, with 9 bases of the junction left unmatched. Sequences were obtained from PBMCs. The receptor's source is a man aged 18 to 29 in good health and CMV-seropositive. The chain couples TRBV19 to TRBJ1-1; 7 bases line up with TRBD1. The CDR3 loop reads CASSIVRAGGGTEAFF. In nucleotides, the CDR3 is TGTGCCAGTAGTATAGTACGGGCAGGGGGTGGCACTGAAGCTTTCTTT.